The 23 T cell receptor beta chains below come from one sample, sequenced in a study of blood T cell repertoires in COVID-19. Produced via immunoSEQ multiplex PCR; TCRdb's table is partial and in-frame only. Here the sample spans 97,000 or so clones, roughly 92% being singletons. Sequenced: peripheral blood. The receptors here all came from a woman aged 45-65 years with COVID-19, enrolled during active disease.

The genes are TRBV2 and TRBJ1-2; tentatively, D is TRBD1 (6 bases). V lost 8 bases to trimming and J lost 8 bases, with 18 bases between them. CDR1 and CDR2 (germline): SNHLY, FYNNEI. The CDR3 contains 13 residues. The chain's CDR3 is CASVPGATLGYTF. In DNA, the CDR3 is TGTGCCAGCGTTCCAGGGGCCACGCTCGGCTACACCTTC.

The CDR3, as DNA: TGTGCCAGCAGCCCCCGGACAGTCGGGAACACTGAAGCTTTCTTT. It translates to CASSPRTVGNTEAFF. The V gene is TRBV11-3, the J gene TRBJ1-1; D possibly corresponds to TRBD1 (6 bases). The CDR3 has 15 amino acids. Per germline, CDR1 SGHNT and CDR2 YENEEA. Trimming left V 5 bases short and J 1 base short, with 14 bases between.

This clone was detected only a few times. Other DNA sequences of this sample code for an identical CDR3. The chain couples TRBV27 to TRBJ1-1; unclear D gene. With 2 bases removed from V and 2 bases from J, the gap between germline ends came to 6 bases. The CDR3 totals 13 residues. CDR1 is MNHEY, CDR2 SMNVEV, per germline (reference sequence). The CDR3 DNA reads TGTGCCAGCAGTTTACGGTTAAACACTGAAGCTTTCTTT. This translates into CASSLRLNTEAFF.

This clone occurred once. This chain joins TRBV19 and TRBJ1-4; D is ambiguous. V gave up 1 base and J gave up 0 bases, with 12 bases separating them. The CDR3 extends over 17 amino acids. Germline V gene lookup returns CDR1 LNHDA and CDR2 SQIVND (reference sequence). CDR3 residues: CASSIGRWGATNEKLFF. DNA of the CDR3: TGTGCCAGTAGTATAGGCAGGTGGGGAGCAACTAATGAAAAACTGTTTTTT.

The V and J genes are TRBV11-2 and TRBJ2-2, with D tentatively TRBD1 (5 bases). Trimming left V 0 bases short and J 8 bases short, with 19 bases between. The germline V gene has CDR1 SGHAT and CDR2 FQNNGV. This CDR3 spans 17 amino acids. CDR3 sequence (DNA): TGTGCCAGCAGCTTAGATCCAGGGTATTTGTCTTCGGGGGAGCTGTTTTTT. This codes for CASSLDPGYLSSGELFF.

The rearrangement uses TRBV15 and TRBJ1-5; a weak D match, TRBD1 (6 bases). The CDR3 consists of 16 residues. CDR1 is LNHNV, CDR2 YYDKDF, per germline (reference sequence). V lost 0 bases, J lost 9 bases, and 18 bases lay in between. The CDR3 reads CATSRDRGKASGPQHF. The CDR3 DNA is TGTGCCACCAGCAGAGATAGGGGGAAGGCTTCGGGGCCCCAGCATTTT. Full variable domain (remainder filled in from reference TRBV15 and TRBJ1-5): DAMVIQNPRYQVTQFGKPVTLSCSQTLNHNVMYWYQQKSSQAPKLLFHYYDKDFNNEADTPDNFQSRRPNTSFCFLDIRSPGLGDTAMYLCATSRDRGKASGPQHFGDGTRLSIL.

The genes are TRBV4-3 and TRBJ1-3; 7 positions agree with TRBD1. The CDR3 extends over 16 amino acids. The V gene end was trimmed by 0 bases and the J gene end by 0 bases; junction bases not matched to a gene: 2. CDR1 is LGHNA, CDR2 YSLEER, per germline. The CDR3 sequence: CASSQDWDSSGNTIYF. The CDR3 bases are TGCGCCAGCAGCCAAGATTGGGACAGCTCTGGAAACACCATATATTTT.

The rearrangement links TRBV7-2 to TRBJ2-1; 9 nucleotides line up with TRBD2. Germline V lookup: CDR1 SGHTA, CDR2 FQGNSA. The CDR3 length is 15 residues. V lost 1 base and J lost 8; bases outside the gene matches: 6. The CDR3 DNA follows: TGTGCCAGCAGCTTAGACCGCGGGGGGGCCCATGAGCAGTTCTTC. This gives the protein CASSLDRGGAHEQFF. The full variable domain, completed using reference TRBV7-2 and TRBJ2-1, is GAGVSQSPSNKVTEKGKDVELRCDPISGHTALYWYRQSLGQGLEFLIYFQGNSAPDKSGLPSDRFSAERTGGSVSTLTIQRTQQEDSAVYLCASSLDRGGAHEQFFGPGTRLTVL.

The V and J genes are TRBV11-2 and TRBJ1-1; 7 bases match TRBD1. Trimming removed 2 bases from V and 4 bases from J; junction bases left unmatched: 1. The CDR3 has 13 residues. CDR1 SGHAT and CDR2 FQNNGV come from the germline V gene. CDR3: CASSLSGGTEAFF. Written as DNA, the CDR3 is TGTGCCAGCAGCTTATCAGGGGGCACTGAAGCTTTCTTT.

The V gene is TRBV1, the J gene TRBJ2-7; the table gives TRBD1 as D, unverified against the DNA. TRBV1 counts as a pseudogene. The CDR3 spans 15 residues. The CDR3 DNA follows: TGCACCAGCAGCATAAAGGGGGACAGATCCTACGAGCAGTACGTC. It specifies CTSSIKGDRSYEQYV.

The rearrangement links TRBV6-5 to TRBJ2-5, with TRBD2 matching 8 bases. The germline V gene has CDR1 MNHEY and CDR2 SVGAGI. Trimming at V came to 2 bases and at J to 7 bases, leaving 12 bases not matched to a gene. This CDR3 spans 16 amino acids. For the CDR3, the DNA is TGTGCCAGCAGTTACCAATACGGGACTAGTTTGGGGACCCAGTACTTC. Amino acid sequence: CASSYQYGTSLGTQYF.

The V and J genes are TRBV19 and TRBJ1-2; D is unclear. Between the trimmed V and J ends, which lost 7 bases and 2 bases, there was a span of 11 bases. Germline CDR1 and CDR2: LNHDA and SQIVND (reference sequence). The CDR3 sequence is 13 residues long. CDR3 loop: CASTPGGNYGYTF. In DNA, the CDR3 is TGTGCCAGTACCCCGGGAGGAAACTATGGCTACACCTTC.

The V call is TRBV6-5, the J call TRBJ1-5; 9 bases are a match to TRBD1. Unmatched junction bases numbered 5, after V lost 7 bases and J lost 7 bases. CDR3 length equals 13 residues. CDR1 MNHEY and CDR2 SVGAGI come from the germline V gene. In DNA form, the CDR3 reads TGTGCCAGCACCTCAGACAGGGGGCAGCCCCAGCATTTT. Translating gives CASTSDRGQPQHF.

This clone was counted once. The J gene is TRBJ2-1, the V gene TRBV19; 9 positions agree with TRBD1. This CDR3 has 13 amino acids. In germline, CDR1 is LNHDA, CDR2 SQIVND (reference sequence). Trimming at V came to 6 bases and at J to 9 bases, leaving 6 bases not matched to a gene. The CDR3 nucleotides are TGTGCCAGTAGCCGGAACAGGGGGCCTGAGCAGTTCTTC. Amino acids: CASSRNRGPEQFF. The whole variable domain, remainder taken from reference TRBV19 and TRBJ2-1, is DGGITQSPKYLFRKEGQNVTLSCEQNLNHDAMYWYRQDPGQGLRLIYYSQIVNDFQKGDIAEGYSVSREKKESFPLTVTSAQKNPTAFYLCASSRNRGPEQFFGPGTRLTVL.

The chain has TRBV19 and TRBJ2-5; TRBD2 agrees at 10 bases. Germline CDR1 is LNHDA and CDR2 is SQIVND (reference sequence). The CDR3 runs to 18 residues. The trim removed 0 bases at V and 5 bases at J, leaving 12 bases unmatched. CDR3 in DNA: TGTGCCAGTAGTATAGATTCGACCCAGCGGGGGGGAGGGGAGACCCAGTACTTC. It codes for CASSIDSTQRGGGETQYF.

The chain joins TRBV15 to TRBJ2-1, with 8 nucleotides matching TRBD1. There are 15 residues in the CDR3. Looked up from germline, CDR1 is LNHNV and CDR2 is YYDKDF (reference sequence). V dropped 2 bases and J dropped 2; count of bases not matched to a gene: 2. CDR3 nucleotide sequence: TGTGCCACCAGCAGACAGGGGGCCGCCTACAATGAGCAGTTCTTC. This codes for CATSRQGAAYNEQFF.

The genes are TRBV19 and TRBJ1-5; D possibly corresponds to TRBD1 (5 bases). The CDR3 has 13 amino acids. Germline V gene data show CDR1 as LNHDA and CDR2 as SQIVND (reference sequence). With 3 bases removed from V and 4 bases from J, the gap between germline ends came to 7 bases. CDR3 coding DNA: TGTGCCAGTAGTATCCGACAGAATCAGCCCCAGCATTTT. Amino acids: CASSIRQNQPQHF.

This chain joins TRBV4-2 and TRBJ1-5, with no clear D. The V gene lost 3 bases and the J gene lost 0 bases, with 12 bases spanning the gap. Germline lookup yields CDR1 LGHNA and CDR2 YNFKEQ. The CDR3 covers 16 residues. CDR3 protein: CASSHKLGDSNQPQHF. DNA of the CDR3: TGTGCCAGCAGCCACAAGCTAGGAGATAGCAATCAGCCCCAGCATTTT.

The rearrangement links TRBV11-3 to TRBJ2-2, with 10 bases identical to TRBD1. The CDR3 extends over 17 amino acids. The J segment lost 3 bases and the V segment lost 3 bases, leaving 7 bases of the junction unmatched. The germline V gene has CDR1 SGHNT and CDR2 YENEEA. CDR3 loop: CASSFGTGVADTGELFF. DNA of the CDR3: TGTGCCAGCAGCTTCGGGACAGGGGTTGCTGACACCGGGGAGCTGTTTTTT.

CDR3 in amino acids: CASRVGGGTETQYF. For the CDR3, the DNA is TGTGCCAGTAGAGTCGGCGGGGGTACGGAGACCCAGTACTTC. The chain combines TRBV19 with TRBJ2-5; the match to TRBD2 covers 7 bases. CDR3 length equals 14 residues. Trimming took 6 bases from V and 5 from J; bases not matched to a gene: 9. Germline assignment: CDR1 LNHDA and CDR2 SQIVND (reference sequence).

This chain links TRBV5-8 with TRBJ2-3, with no clear D. Germline V gene data show CDR1 as SGHTS and CDR2 as YDEGEE. This CDR3 contains 14 residues. Trimming cost V 3 bases and J 0 bases, with 8 bases left between them. CDR3 residues: CASSSPYSTDTQYF. CDR3 DNA: TGTGCCAGCAGCTCTCCGTATAGCACAGATACGCAGTATTTT.

The J gene is TRBJ1-2, the V gene TRBV3-1 (or the pseudogene TRBV3-2); 7 bases are a match to TRBD1. The germline CDR1 and CDR2 sequences are LGHDT and YNNKEL (reference sequence). V lost 1 base, J lost 5 bases, and 7 bases stayed unmatched. There are 15 residues in the CDR3. CDR3 region: CASSQGIGGAYGYTF. The CDR3 nucleotides are TGTGCCAGCAGCCAAGGGATAGGGGGCGCTTATGGCTACACCTTC.

The gene calls are TRBV12-3 or TRBV12-4 and TRBJ2-6, with D tentatively TRBD2 (5 bases). The CDR3 sequence is 13 residues long. The germline V and J ends were trimmed by 6 bases and 2 bases, with 5 bases remaining between them. The CDR3 protein is CASRRAGANVLTF. The CDR3 DNA reads TGTGCCAGCAGGCGGGCTGGGGCCAACGTCCTGACTTTC.